The 25 T cell receptor beta chains presented below share a single source sample, sequenced in a study of vaccination and CD4 T cells after COVID-19. No antigen is known for these receptors. Treatment given: approximately 9-day PBMC culture with coronavirus spike peptide pools or control peptides (ViraFEST assay). With the Oncomine TCR Beta short-read assay, DNA from cultured CD4+ T cells was sequenced. One entry per CDR3 protein results from TCRdb running MiXCR on the PCR reads. In the table there are some 21,000 distinct CDR3 sequences, roughly two fifths of which are singletons. The sequenced sample was CD4+ T cells from blood, cultured in vitro, obtained before SARS-CoV-2 vaccination. The origin of the receptors is a human donor who had recovered from COVID-19.

V is TRBV6-5 and J is TRBJ2-1; weak D call: TRBD2 (7 bases). V was trimmed by 0 bases and J by 8 bases, leaving 23 bases between them. From germline, CDR1 is MNHEY and CDR2 SVGAGI. The CDR3 spans 18 residues. The DNA of the CDR3 is TGTGCCAGCAGTTACTCTTCTTCAACGTTTGGGGGGGGCGATGAGCAGTTCTTC. It codes for CASSYSSSTFGGGDEQFF.

This clonotype has just a few counts. V gene TRBV20-1 combines with J gene TRBJ2-7; 7 bases map to TRBD2. The CDR3 covers 14 residues. V gave up 6 bases and J gave up 0 bases; unmatched junction bases: 8. Germline values: CDR1 DFQATT, CDR2 SNEGSKA (reference sequence). The CDR3 loop is CSAATGGGSYEQYF. The DNA of the CDR3 is TGCAGTGCCGCGACGGGGGGAGGCTCCTACGAGCAGTACTTC.

This CDR3 reads CASSIPGLTGTGNQPQHF. The DNA of the CDR3 is TGTGCCAGTAGTATACCTGGTCTTACGGGGACAGGCAATCAGCCCCAGCATTTT. This sequence joins TRBV19 and TRBJ1-5; TRBD1 matches at 7 bases. The CDR3 consists of 18 residues. V lost 2 bases and J lost 2; bases outside the gene matches: 12. The germline V gene has CDR1 LNHDA and CDR2 SQIVND (reference sequence).

This clonotype showed up just a few times. This chain uses TRBV7-6 with TRBJ1-2, with D tentatively TRBD1 (6 bases). Trimming pared 0 bases from V and 2 bases from J, leaving 13 bases between. CDR3 length: 16 amino acids. CDR1 SGHVS and CDR2 FNYEAQ come from the germline V gene. The CDR3 DNA reads TGTGCCAGCAGCTTAGCGCAGGGGAGTTCCAACTATGGCTACACCTTC. It encodes CASSLAQGSSNYGYTF.

The chain combines TRBV11-2 with TRBJ2-3; TRBD2 aligns across 10 bases. V gave up 5 bases and J gave up 2 bases; unmatched junction bases: 7. Per germline, CDR1 SGHAT and CDR2 FQNNGV. There are 16 residues in the CDR3. CDR3 sequence (DNA): TGTGCCAGCAGCCCCATCAGCGGGGGGGCCACAGATACGCAGTATTTT. This codes for CASSPISGGATDTQYF. Full variable domain (missing parts from reference TRBV11-2 and TRBJ2-3): EAGVAQSPRYKIIEKRQSVAFWCNPISGHATLYWYQQILGQGPKLLIQFQNNGVVDDSQLPKDRFSAERLKGVDSTLKIQPAKLEDSAVYLCASSPISGGATDTQYFGPGTRLTVL.

In its sample, this clonotype ranks as medium-sized. V gene TRBV7-2 combines with J gene TRBJ1-1; no firm D call. This CDR3 region has 13 residues. CDR1 and CDR2 from the germline V gene are SGHTA and FQGNSA. Trimming took off 1 base at V and 0 bases at J, with 3 bases between the two ends. The CDR3 loop reads CASSLVVNTEAFF. The CDR3 DNA reads TGTGCCAGCAGCTTAGTGGTGAACACTGAAGCTTTCTTT.

This clonotype was found a few times. This sequence joins TRBV5-1 and TRBJ1-1; D gene ambiguous. Trimming removed 2 bases at V and 1 base at J, with 9 bases between. The CDR3 totals 14 residues. Germline CDR1 SGHRS, CDR2 YFSETQ. The CDR3 nucleotides read TGCGCCAGCAGCTTTGAAACAGCGAACACTGAAGCTTTCTTT. Translation gives CASSFETANTEAFF.

The chain has TRBV28 and TRBJ2-2, with 7 nucleotides matching TRBD1. Trimming removed 6 bases from V and 9 bases from J; junction bases left unmatched: 16. Germline-derived CDR1 and CDR2 are MDHEN and SYDVKM. CDR3 length: 16 amino acids. The CDR3 sequence is CASSSLGGERSWELFF. CDR3 nucleotide sequence: TGTGCCAGCAGCTCTCTAGGGGGCGAACGTTCCTGGGAGCTGTTTTTT.

The chain is built from TRBV27 and TRBJ1-6; no clear D. V lost 2 bases to trimming and J lost 3 bases, with 20 bases between them. CDR1 is MNHEY, CDR2 SMNVEV, per germline (reference sequence). The CDR3 length is 19 residues. CDR3: CASSLVGRTGEIYNSPLHF. In DNA form, the CDR3 reads TGTGCCAGCAGTTTAGTTGGAAGAACCGGGGAAATCTATAATTCACCCCTCCACTTT.

The chain employs TRBV29-1 and TRBJ1-5; 9 bases line up with TRBD1. Germline V gene sequence: CDR1 SQVTM, CDR2 ANQGSEA. The V segment lost 6 bases and the J segment 7 bases; nucleotides outside the gene matches: 4. The CDR3 totals 12 residues. CDR3 DNA sequence: TGCAGCGTCGCCGGGACAGGGCAGCCCCAGCATTTT. Its protein is CSVAGTGQPQHF.

This clonotype has more than one count but fewer than ten. CDR3 in amino acids: CASSFTGGNQPQHF. DNA for the CDR3: TGTGCCAGCAGTTTTACAGGGGGGAATCAGCCCCAGCATTTT. The chain has TRBV12-3 or TRBV12-4 and TRBJ1-5; 8 bases map to TRBD1. Germline trimming cut 3 bases from V and 4 bases from J; bases unmatched to any gene: 2. CDR3 length equals 14 residues.

By its share, this clonotype is medium-sized. This chain connects TRBV6-1 to TRBJ1-1; 8 bases are a match to TRBD1. In germline, CDR1 is MNHNS, CDR2 SASEGT. The CDR3 loop spans 15 amino acids. V lost 4 bases, J lost 3 bases, and 7 bases stayed unmatched. The CDR3: CASSGARGLYTEAFF. The DNA of the CDR3 is TGTGCCAGCAGTGGGGCCAGGGGGCTATACACTGAAGCTTTCTTT.

The chain joins TRBV2 to TRBJ1-2; a possible D gene is TRBD1 (6 bases). Germline loops: CDR1 SNHLY, CDR2 FYNNEI. This CDR3 region has 14 residues. Trimming shortened V by 9 bases and J by 0 bases, and 14 bases separated the two germline ends. This chain's CDR3 is CASQPGQPNYGYTF. The CDR3, as DNA: TGTGCCAGTCAACCGGGACAACCTAACTATGGCTACACCTTC.

A few counts support this clonotype. J is TRBJ1-5 and V is TRBV19, with D possibly TRBD1 on 5 matching bases. The CDR3 sequence is 14 residues long. The germline V gene has CDR1 LNHDA and CDR2 SQIVND (reference sequence). V was shortened by 4 bases and J by 6 bases, with 13 bases between the two germline ends. The CDR3 nucleotides are TGTGCCAGTAGTACAGACGGCGGGGGTCAGCCCCAGCATTTT. Protein sequence: CASSTDGGGQPQHF.

The table lists this clonotype with a few counts. The J gene is TRBJ1-2, the V gene TRBV19; TRBD1 matches at 9 bases. With 9 bases clipped from V and 2 bases from J, the junction kept 10 bases outside the gene matches. Per germline, CDR1 LNHDA and CDR2 SQIVND (reference sequence). This CDR3 region has 15 residues. CDR3 in DNA: TGTGCCAGCAGACAGGGGGGATTGGGGAACTATGGCTACACCTTC. Protein product: CASRQGGLGNYGYTF. Variable domain in full (rest from reference TRBV19 and TRBJ1-2): DGGITQSPKYLFRKEGQNVTLSCEQNLNHDAMYWYRQDPGQGLRLIYYSQIVNDFQKGDIAEGYSVSREKKESFPLTVTSAQKNPTAFYLCASRQGGLGNYGYTFGSGTRLTVV.

The rearrangement joins TRBV27 to TRBJ1-2; a possible D gene is TRBD1 (6 bases). Germline V gene lookup returns CDR1 MNHEY and CDR2 SMNVEV (reference sequence). Between the trimmed V and J ends, which lost 5 bases and 6 bases, there was a span of 13 bases. The CDR3 consists of 13 residues. The CDR3 DNA reads as TGTGCCAGCAGTAAAGGGGGTGTGGATGGCTACACCTTC. Amino acid sequence: CASSKGGVDGYTF.

This clonotype was seen more than once but under ten times. The V gene is TRBV7-9, the J gene TRBJ1-5; D call uncertain. Trimming took 1 base from V and 0 from J, leaving 7 bases between them. CDR1 and CDR2 (germline): SEHNR, FQNEAQ (reference sequence). The CDR3 runs 15 residues. CDR3 sequence reads: CASSLGGNSNQPQHF. The DNA of the CDR3 is TGTGCCAGCAGCTTAGGGGGTAATAGCAATCAGCCCCAGCATTTT.

The genes are TRBV20-1 and TRBJ1-4; TRBD1 is a possible D gene (5 bases). Germline V gene lookup returns CDR1 DFQATT and CDR2 SNEGSKA (reference sequence). Trimming took off 6 bases at V and 10 bases at J, with 9 bases between the two ends. The CDR3 has 10 amino acids. The CDR3 sequence: CSALGGKLFF. The CDR3 nucleotides are TGCAGTGCCCTCGGGGGAAAACTGTTTTTT.

CDR3 in amino acids: CASSFLGVYGYTF. CDR3 in DNA: TGTGCCAGCAGTTTCCTTGGGGTCTATGGCTACACCTTC. The chain has TRBV28 and TRBJ1-2; D call uncertain. The CDR3 spans 13 residues. Germline lookup yields CDR1 MDHEN and CDR2 SYDVKM. Trimming removed 3 bases from V and 4 bases from J, with 9 bases in between.

The chain uses TRBV7-3 and TRBJ2-7; tentatively, D is TRBD1 (5 bases). CDR1 SGHTA and CDR2 FQGTGA come from the germline V gene. The CDR3 loop spans 15 amino acids. The V end was cut by 2 bases, the J end by 1 base, with 12 bases between. This CDR3 is CASSLLPGNSYEQYF. Here the CDR3 DNA reads TGTGCCAGCAGCTTACTTCCAGGGAATTCCTACGAGCAGTACTTC.

The rearrangement joins TRBV6-1 to TRBJ2-7, with a tentative D call TRBD2 (5 bases). Germline V CDR1 and CDR2: MNHNS, SASEGT. The CDR3 totals 14 residues. Trimming took 2 bases from V and 2 from J, leaving 10 bases between them. CDR3 bases: TGTGCCAGCAGTGAACACACTAGTACCTACGAGCAGTACTTC. It specifies CASSEHTSTYEQYF.

The chain links TRBV7-9 to TRBJ1-2; tentative D call: TRBD1 (6 bases). Germline V CDR1 and CDR2: SEHNR, FQNEAQ (reference sequence). The CDR3 is 17 amino acids. V shed 1 base and J shed 2 bases, with 17 bases lying between them. CDR3 protein: CASSLGGGGGVNYGYTF. The CDR3 region has the DNA TGTGCCAGCAGCTTAGGGGGGGGCGGTGGAGTAAACTATGGCTACACCTTC.

The CDR3 nucleotides read TGTGCCAGCAGCATCCTAACAGCCCGGGACATACCCTACGAGCAGTACTTC. It codes for CASSILTARDIPYEQYF. The rearrangement joins TRBV5-4 to TRBJ2-7, with D possibly being TRBD1 (6 bases). The V gene lost 4 bases and the J gene lost 2 bases, with 22 bases spanning the gap. Per the germline V gene, CDR1 is SGHNT and CDR2 is YYREEE (reference sequence). The CDR3 is 17 amino acids.

The rearrangement links TRBV20-1 to TRBJ2-3, with 14 positions matching TRBD2. The CDR3 contains 15 residues. In germline, CDR1 is DFQATT, CDR2 SNEGSKA (reference sequence). Here the CDR3 reads CSNQGLAGGVDTQYF. Written as DNA, the CDR3 is TGCAGCAACCAAGGACTAGCGGGGGGTGTAGATACGCAGTATTTT.

V is TRBV12-3 or TRBV12-4 and J is TRBJ2-5; D is uncertain. The CDR3 spans 11 residues. V dropped 2 bases and J dropped 4 bases, with 2 bases sitting between them. The CDR3 DNA reads TGTGCCAGCAGTTTATCAGAGACCCAGTACTTC. Translation: CASSLSETQYF.